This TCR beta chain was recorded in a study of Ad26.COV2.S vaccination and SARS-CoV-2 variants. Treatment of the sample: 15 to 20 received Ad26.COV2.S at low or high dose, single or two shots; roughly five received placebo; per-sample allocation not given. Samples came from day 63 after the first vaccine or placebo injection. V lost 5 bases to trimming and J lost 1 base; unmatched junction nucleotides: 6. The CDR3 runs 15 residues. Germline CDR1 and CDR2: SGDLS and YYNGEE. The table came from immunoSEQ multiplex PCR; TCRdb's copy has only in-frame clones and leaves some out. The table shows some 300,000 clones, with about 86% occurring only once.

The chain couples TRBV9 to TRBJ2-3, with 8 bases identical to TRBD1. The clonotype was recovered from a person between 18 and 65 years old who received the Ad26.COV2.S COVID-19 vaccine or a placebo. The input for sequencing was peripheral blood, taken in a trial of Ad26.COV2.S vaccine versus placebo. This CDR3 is CASSYGQGGTDTQYF. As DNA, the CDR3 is TGTGCCAGCAGTTACGGACAGGGAGGCACAGATACGCAGTATTTT.